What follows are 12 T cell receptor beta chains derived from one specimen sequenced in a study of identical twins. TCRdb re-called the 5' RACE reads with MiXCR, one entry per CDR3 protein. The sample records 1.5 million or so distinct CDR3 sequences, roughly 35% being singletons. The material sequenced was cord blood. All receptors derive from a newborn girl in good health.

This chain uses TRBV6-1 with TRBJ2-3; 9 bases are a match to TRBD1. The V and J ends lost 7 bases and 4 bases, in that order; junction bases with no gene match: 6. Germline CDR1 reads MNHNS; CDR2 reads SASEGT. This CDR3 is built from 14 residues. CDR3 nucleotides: TGTGCCAGCACGGACAGGGGAGGAGCAGATACGCAGTATTTT. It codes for CASTDRGGADTQYF.

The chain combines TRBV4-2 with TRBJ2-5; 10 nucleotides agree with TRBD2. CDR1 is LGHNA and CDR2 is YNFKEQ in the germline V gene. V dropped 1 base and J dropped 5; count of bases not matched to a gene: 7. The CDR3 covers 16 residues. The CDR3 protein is CASSQGASGSEETQYF. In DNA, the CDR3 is TGTGCCAGCAGCCAAGGGGCTAGCGGGAGTGAGGAGACCCAGTACTTC.

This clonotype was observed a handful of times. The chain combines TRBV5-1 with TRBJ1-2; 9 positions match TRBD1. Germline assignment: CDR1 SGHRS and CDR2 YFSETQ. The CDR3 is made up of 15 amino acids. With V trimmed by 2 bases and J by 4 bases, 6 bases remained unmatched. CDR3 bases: TGCGCCAGCAGCTTATCTCCGGGACAGGGCTATGGCTACACCTTC. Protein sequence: CASSLSPGQGYGYTF.

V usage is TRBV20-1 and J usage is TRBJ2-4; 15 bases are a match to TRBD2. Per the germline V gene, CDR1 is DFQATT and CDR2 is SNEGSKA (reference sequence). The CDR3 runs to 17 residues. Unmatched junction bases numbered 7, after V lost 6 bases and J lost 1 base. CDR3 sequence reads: CSARTSGRGVAKNIQYF. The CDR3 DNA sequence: TGCAGTGCCAGGACTAGCGGGAGGGGAGTGGCCAAAAACATTCAGTACTTC.

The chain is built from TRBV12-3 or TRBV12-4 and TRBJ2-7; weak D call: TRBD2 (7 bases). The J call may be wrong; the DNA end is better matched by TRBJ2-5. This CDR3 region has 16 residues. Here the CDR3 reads CASSFGTGGLQETQYF. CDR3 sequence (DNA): TGTGCCAGCAGTTTTGGTACGGGGGGCCTACAAGAGACCCAGTACTTC.

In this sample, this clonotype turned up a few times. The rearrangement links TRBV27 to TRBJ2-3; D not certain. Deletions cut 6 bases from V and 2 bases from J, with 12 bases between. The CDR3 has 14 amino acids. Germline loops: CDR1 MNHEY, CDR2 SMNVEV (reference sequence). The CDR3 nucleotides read TGTGCCAGCAGCCCCTATCGTCCCACAGATACGCAGTATTTT. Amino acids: CASSPYRPTDTQYF.

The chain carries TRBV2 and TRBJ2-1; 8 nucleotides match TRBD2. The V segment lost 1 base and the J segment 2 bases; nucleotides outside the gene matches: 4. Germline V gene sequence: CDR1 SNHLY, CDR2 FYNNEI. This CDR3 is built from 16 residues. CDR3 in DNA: TGTGCCAGCAGTGAAGATGGGCGGGGGGCCTACAATGAGCAGTTCTTC. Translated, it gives CASSEDGRGAYNEQFF. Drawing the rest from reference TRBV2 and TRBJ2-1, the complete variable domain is EPEVTQTPSHQVTQMGQEVILRCVPISNHLYFYWYRQILGQKVEFLVSFYNNEISEKSEIFDDQFSVERPDGSNFTLKIRSTKLEDSAMYFCASSEDGRGAYNEQFFGPGTRLTVL.

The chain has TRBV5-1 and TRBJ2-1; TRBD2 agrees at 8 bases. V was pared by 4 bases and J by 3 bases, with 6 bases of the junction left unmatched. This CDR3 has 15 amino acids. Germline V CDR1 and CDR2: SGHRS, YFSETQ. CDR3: CASSQGLGDYNEQFF. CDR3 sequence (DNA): TGCGCCAGCAGCCAGGGACTAGGGGACTACAATGAGCAGTTCTTC.

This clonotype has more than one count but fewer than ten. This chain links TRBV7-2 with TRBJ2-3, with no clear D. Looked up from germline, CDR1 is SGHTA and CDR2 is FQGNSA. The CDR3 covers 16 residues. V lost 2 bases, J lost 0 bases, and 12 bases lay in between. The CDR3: CASSLRSAFSTDTQYF. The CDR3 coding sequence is TGTGCCAGCAGCTTAAGATCCGCGTTTAGCACAGATACGCAGTATTTT.

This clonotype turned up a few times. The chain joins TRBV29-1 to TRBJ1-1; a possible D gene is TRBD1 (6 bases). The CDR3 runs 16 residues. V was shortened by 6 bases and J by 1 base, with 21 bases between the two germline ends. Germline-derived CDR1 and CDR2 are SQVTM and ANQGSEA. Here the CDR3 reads CSVMPLPGHSNTEAFF. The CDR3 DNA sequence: TGCAGCGTGATGCCCCTACCGGGACACTCGAACACTGAAGCTTTCTTT.

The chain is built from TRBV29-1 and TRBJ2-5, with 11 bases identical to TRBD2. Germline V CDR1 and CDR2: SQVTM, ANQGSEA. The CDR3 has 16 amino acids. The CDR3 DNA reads TGCAACGTCTCAGGCCTAGCGGGAGGAAGTGGAGAGACCCAGTACTTC. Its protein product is CNVSGLAGGSGETQYF. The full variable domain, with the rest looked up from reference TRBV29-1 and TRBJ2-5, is SAVISQKPSRDICQRGTSLTIQCQVDSQVTMMFWYRQQPGQSLTLIATANQGSEATYESGFVIDKFPISRPNLTFSTLTVSNMSPEDSSIYLCNVSGLAGGSGETQYFGPGTRLLVL.

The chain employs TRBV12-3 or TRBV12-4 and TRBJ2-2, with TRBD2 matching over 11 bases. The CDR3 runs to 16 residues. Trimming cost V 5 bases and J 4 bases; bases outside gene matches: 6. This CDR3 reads CASSAGLAGSTGELFF. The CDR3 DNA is TGTGCCAGCAGTGCCGGACTAGCGGGTAGCACCGGGGAGCTGTTTTTT.